This TCR beta chain was documented in a study of blood T cell repertoires in COVID-19. Study-wide background: The analysed material was cDNA or gDNA that came from T cells, B-cell-depleted T cells, or PBMCs.

Authors' data handling: Amplification with reference gene primers provided the estimates of nucleated cell counts. Profiling relied on immunoSEQ multiplex PCR, and the TCRdb table lists in-frame clones only, not all of them. For V, J and clone size, that table is used; D and trimming come from the DNA. The sample holds approximately 190,000 clones; around 76% are singletons and the top ten take about 8%. The germline CDR1 and CDR2 sequences are MNHNY and SVGAGI (reference sequence). The length of the CDR3 is 13 residues. Trimming removed 8 bases from V and 1 base from J, with 9 bases in between. The gene calls are TRBV6-6 and TRBJ1-3; D remains ambiguous. The TCR originated in a woman aged 55-70 years with COVID-19, enrolled during active disease. The source material was peripheral blood. The CDR3 sequence is CASCGFSGNTIYF. The CDR3 DNA is TGTGCCAGCTGCGGTTTTTCTGGAAACACCATATATTTT.